These 14 T cell receptor beta chains originate from one sample sequenced in a study of blood T cell repertoires in COVID-19. Only in-frame clones appear in the TCRdb table, and some are missing; sequencing was by immunoSEQ multiplex PCR. This table has 300,000 or so clones, nearly 90% appearing once. Specimen: PBMCs or T cells enriched from blood (not recorded which). The source is a woman aged 25 to 39 who had recovered from COVID-19.

The chain has TRBV6-5 and TRBJ2-7; possibly TRBD2 for D (6 bases). The V end lost 6 bases, the J end lost 3 bases, and 6 bases lay between the germline ends. The V gene's germline CDR1 is MNHEY and CDR2 SVGAGI. CDR3 length equals 11 residues. CDR3 region: CASRGGYEQYF. CDR3 sequence (DNA): TGTGCCAGCAGGGGAGGCTACGAGCAGTACTTC.

V usage is TRBV30 and J usage is TRBJ1-6; 9 nucleotides match TRBD1. The CDR3 spans 14 residues. V shed 4 bases, J shed 9 bases, and the junction held 7 bases outside the gene matches. Per germline, CDR1 GTSNPN and CDR2 SVGIG (reference sequence). CDR3 residues: CAWTEQGASSPLHF. The DNA for the CDR3 is TGTGCCTGGACCGAACAGGGGGCAAGTTCACCCCTCCACTTT.

This rearrangement joins TRBV4-3 to TRBJ1-1; the D gene is possibly TRBD1 (5 bases). The V end lost 0 bases, the J end lost 6 bases, and 14 bases lay between the germline ends. This CDR3 is 15 amino acids long. Germline V lookup: CDR1 LGHNA, CDR2 YSLEER. The CDR3 loop reads CASSQESGQGSEAFF. The CDR3 DNA is TGCGCCAGCAGCCAAGAATCTGGCCAGGGATCTGAAGCTTTCTTT.

The chain has TRBV30 and TRBJ2-7, with a possible D match to TRBD1 (5 bases). V shed 0 bases and J shed 4 bases, with 19 bases lying between them. CDR1 and CDR2 (germline): GTSNPN, SVGIG (reference sequence). The CDR3 is made up of 16 amino acids. Here the CDR3 reads CAWSVPTRPKGYEQYF. The CDR3 DNA is TGTGCCTGGAGTGTACCGACACGTCCCAAGGGGTACGAGCAGTACTTC.

This clone has only a few counts. The CDR3 spells CASSLSPNQPQHF. The CDR3 nucleotides read TGTGCCAGCAGCTTAAGTCCTAATCAGCCCCAGCATTTT. V is TRBV7-3 and J is TRBJ1-5; unclear D gene. V dropped 1 base and J dropped 4 bases, with 5 bases sitting between them. The CDR3 sequence is 13 residues long. Germline loops: CDR1 SGHTA, CDR2 FQGTGA. The entire variable domain, with the rest obtained from reference TRBV7-3 and TRBJ1-5, is as follows: GAGVSQTPSNKVTEKGKYVELRCDPISGHTALYWYRQSLGQGPEFLIYFQGTGAADDSGLPNDRFFAVRPEGSVSTLKIQRTERGDSAVYLCASSLSPNQPQHFGDGTRLSIL.

This clone has just one count. This rearrangement joins TRBV15 to TRBJ2-1, with 9 bases matching TRBD2. V lost 0 bases to trimming and J lost 7 bases; unmatched junction nucleotides: 4. Germline loops: CDR1 LNHNV, CDR2 YYDKDF (reference sequence). The CDR3 contains 15 residues. CDR3: CATSRDRGLANEQFF. CDR3 sequence (DNA): TGTGCCACCAGCAGAGATCGGGGACTAGCAAATGAGCAGTTCTTC.

The J gene is TRBJ1-2, the V gene TRBV6-5; D perhaps matches TRBD1 (6 bases). The CDR3 has 14 amino acids. The germline CDR1 and CDR2 sequences are MNHEY and SVGAGI. Trimming shortened V by 6 bases and J by 4 bases, and 15 bases separated the two germline ends. This chain's CDR3 is CASSRDNRGYGYTF. The CDR3 DNA sequence: TGTGCCAGCAGCCGGGACAACCGGGGCTATGGCTACACCTTC.

The rearrangement joins TRBV7-2 to TRBJ2-7, with unresolved D. The V gene's germline CDR1 is SGHTA and CDR2 FQGNSA. The CDR3 consists of 13 residues. Trimming cost V 1 base and J 4 bases, with 8 bases left between them. The CDR3 sequence is CASSLDSRYEQYF. The DNA of the CDR3 is TGTGCCAGCAGCTTAGACAGCCGATACGAGCAGTACTTC.

The chain employs TRBV19 and TRBJ1-1, with 7 bases aligning to TRBD1. This CDR3 contains 13 residues. Germline V lookup: CDR1 LNHDA, CDR2 SQIVND (reference sequence). The V and J ends lost 5 bases and 6 bases, in that order; junction bases with no gene match: 6. The DNA of the CDR3 is TGTGCCAGTAGTGACAGGGAAGGTTCTGAAGCTTTCTTT. Protein product: CASSDREGSEAFF.

The count of this clone is one. The chain employs TRBV7-3 and TRBJ1-1; possibly TRBD1 for D (5 bases). The V end was cut by 5 bases, the J end by 3 bases, with 13 bases between. The CDR3 consists of 14 residues. The germline V gene has CDR1 SGHTA and CDR2 FQGTGA. The DNA for the CDR3 is TGTGCCAGCAGCAGTAGCAGGGAAGACACTGAAGCTTTCTTT. This encodes CASSSSREDTEAFF.

This clone has a single count. The gene calls are TRBV12-5 and TRBJ2-2; 9 nucleotides match TRBD1. The CDR3 runs to 15 residues. Germline lookup yields CDR1 LGHNT and CDR2 FRNRAP. The V segment lost 6 bases and the J segment 8 bases; nucleotides outside the gene matches: 10. For the CDR3, the DNA is TGTGCTAGTGGCCTGGGGACAGGGCGGACAGGGGAGCTGTTTTTT. Protein sequence: CASGLGTGRTGELFF.

The V and J genes are TRBV10-3 and TRBJ1-2, with a weak D call TRBD1 (6 bases). The CDR3 consists of 13 residues. Trimming removed 5 bases at V and 8 bases at J, with 15 bases between. Germline V gene lookup returns CDR1 ENHRY and CDR2 SYGVKD. CDR3 DNA: TGTGCCATCAGTCGGACAGAAGATAACGGCTACACCTTC. Its translation is CAISRTEDNGYTF.

The chain joins TRBV2 to TRBJ1-6; D might be TRBD1 (6 bases). With 11 bases removed from V and 2 bases from J, the gap between germline ends came to 13 bases. This CDR3 is 14 amino acids long. Germline V gene lookup returns CDR1 SNHLY and CDR2 FYNNEI. The CDR3 here is CAVQRQAYNSPLHF. The CDR3 nucleotides read TGTGCCGTGCAACGACAGGCCTATAATTCACCCCTCCACTTT.

The chain links TRBV6-5 to TRBJ1-2; possible D gene TRBD1, 6 bases. V was shortened by 2 bases and J by 4 bases, with 14 bases between the two germline ends. Germline V gene data show CDR1 as MNHEY and CDR2 as SVGAGI. The CDR3 sequence is 15 residues long. The CDR3 DNA is TGTGCCAGCAGTTACGGCGGGGGGCCGGTCTATGGCTACACCTTC. Its translation is CASSYGGGPVYGYTF.